The rows below give T cell receptor beta chains drawn from one sample of a study of blood T cell repertoires in COVID-19. Here immunoSEQ multiplex PCR was the method, and the copy in TCRdb shows in-frame clones only, minus some. The sample yields 400,000 or so clones, around nine tenths seen once. Input material: peripheral blood. The receptors stem from a human donor in a cohort sampled during active COVID-19. Both conserved end residues are part of each CDR3. Each record gives: D gene, V gene, J gene, clone size, CDR3 DNA, CDR3 protein. A D gene is named only where the DNA matches it firmly. A clone size is listed for some rows: how often the clone was seen (once, few, many), or a class if it is expanded.

D gene: NA; V gene: TRBV24-1; J gene: TRBJ2-1; clone size: NA; CDR3 DNA: TGTGCCACCAGCGACAGTCACAATGAGCAGTTCTTC; CDR3 protein: CATSDSHNEQFF
D gene: NA; V gene: TRBV6-6; J gene: TRBJ1-2; clone size: once; CDR3 DNA: TGTGCCAGCAGTCCGGACAGCTATGGCTACACCTTC; CDR3 protein: CASSPDSYGYTF
D gene: TRBD1; V gene: TRBV30; J gene: TRBJ1-1; clone size: NA; CDR3 DNA: TGTGCCTGGAGTGGTTACCGGGACAGGGAAGCTTTCTTT; CDR3 protein: CAWSGYRDREAFF
D gene: NA; V gene: TRBV6-1; J gene: TRBJ2-7; clone size: NA; CDR3 DNA: TGTGCCAGCAGTGAATATCAGGAGCAGTACTTC; CDR3 protein: CASSEYQEQYF
D gene: NA; V gene: TRBV3-1/TRBV3-2; J gene: TRBJ2-5; clone size: NA; CDR3 DNA: TGTGCCAGCAGCCAAAACTCCGGACAGCAAGAGACCCAGTACTTC; CDR3 protein: CASSQNSGQQETQYF
D gene: NA; V gene: TRBV10-3; J gene: TRBJ2-3; clone size: NA; CDR3 DNA: TGTGCCATCAGTGAGTGGGCTAGGAGGCCTACAGATACGCAGTATTTT; CDR3 protein: CAISEWARRPTDTQYF
D gene: NA; V gene: TRBV30; J gene: TRBJ2-7; clone size: NA; CDR3 DNA: TGTGCCTGGAGTGCAGGGTTAGGGCCATCCTACGAGCAGTACTTC; CDR3 protein: CAWSAGLGPSYEQYF
D gene: NA; V gene: TRBV19; J gene: TRBJ2-3; clone size: NA; CDR3 DNA: TGTGCCAGTAGTTCTACCCAACTAGGGCAATCGGCAGATACGCAGTATTTT; CDR3 protein: CASSSTQLGQSADTQYF
D gene: NA; V gene: TRBV5-5; J gene: TRBJ2-6; clone size: NA; CDR3 DNA: TGTGCCAGCAGCTTGGTAACAGGGAGCTCTGGGGCCAACGTCCTGACTTTC; CDR3 protein: CASSLVTGSSGANVLTF
D gene: TRBD1; V gene: TRBV5-4; J gene: TRBJ1-1; clone size: NA; CDR3 DNA: TGTGCCAGCAGCCGCCTACGGACAGGAAGTAACACTGAAGCTTTCTTT; CDR3 protein: CASSRLRTGSNTEAFF
D gene: TRBD1; V gene: TRBV5-6; J gene: TRBJ1-4; clone size: once; CDR3 DNA: TGTGCCAGCAGCAATGGGGGGACAGGGCGTGAAAAACTGTTTTTT; CDR3 protein: CASSNGGTGREKLFF
D gene: NA; V gene: TRBV19; J gene: TRBJ2-3; clone size: NA; CDR3 DNA: TGTGCCAGTAGTATAGATGCTCTAGAACCTCACACAGATACGCAGTATTTT; CDR3 protein: CASSIDALEPHTDTQYF
D gene: NA; V gene: TRBV27; J gene: TRBJ1-1; clone size: NA; CDR3 DNA: TGTGCCAGCAGTTGGGCACCAAACACTGAAGCTTTCTTT; CDR3 protein: CASSWAPNTEAFF
D gene: TRBD1; V gene: TRBV5-5; J gene: TRBJ1-1; clone size: NA; CDR3 DNA: TGTGCCAGCAGCCCACCGGGACAGGGAAACACTGAAGCTTTCTTT; CDR3 protein: CASSPPGQGNTEAFF
D gene: TRBD2; V gene: TRBV7-8; J gene: TRBJ2-7; clone size: many; CDR3 DNA: TGTGCCAGCAGCCCGGGTAGGTTAGCGGGGGCCTACGAGCAGTACTTC; CDR3 protein: CASSPGRLAGAYEQYF
D gene: NA; V gene: TRBV12-3/TRBV12-4; J gene: TRBJ1-1; clone size: NA; CDR3 DNA: TGTGCCAGCAGTTGGGGGGGATACACTGAAGCTTTCTTT; CDR3 protein: CASSWGGYTEAFF
D gene: NA; V gene: TRBV14; J gene: TRBJ2-3; clone size: NA; CDR3 DNA: TGTGCCAGCAACCCGACCGTGACAGACCCGTCTAGCACAGATACGCAGTATTTT; CDR3 protein: CASNPTVTDPSSTDTQYF
D gene: NA; V gene: TRBV27; J gene: TRBJ2-1; clone size: once; CDR3 DNA: TGTGCCAGCAGTTTAGTAATAGCTCGCTACAATGAGCAGTTCTTC; CDR3 protein: CASSLVIARYNEQFF
D gene: TRBD1; V gene: TRBV28; J gene: TRBJ1-2; clone size: NA; CDR3 DNA: TGTGCCAGCAGCCCCCCAGCAGGGGGCTTAGGCGGCTACACCTTC; CDR3 protein: CASSPPAGGLGGYTF
D gene: NA; V gene: TRBV6-5; J gene: TRBJ2-2; clone size: NA; CDR3 DNA: TGTGCCAGCAGTTCCGTCGGGGAGCTGTTTTTT; CDR3 protein: CASSSVGELFF
D gene: NA; V gene: TRBV30; J gene: TRBJ2-7; clone size: NA; CDR3 DNA: TGTGCCTTCCTCCCTAGCGAGAGGGTAGCCTACGAGCAGTACTTC; CDR3 protein: CAFLPSERVAYEQYF
D gene: TRBD2; V gene: TRBV11-2; J gene: TRBJ2-7; clone size: NA; CDR3 DNA: TGTGCCAGCAGCACGGGAGGCCAGGGCCACGAGCAGTACTTC; CDR3 protein: CASSTGGQGHEQYF
D gene: NA; V gene: TRBV28; J gene: TRBJ1-1; clone size: NA; CDR3 DNA: TGTGCCAGCAGTCAACAGGGGAACACTGAAGCTTTCTTT; CDR3 protein: CASSQQGNTEAFF
D gene: TRBD2; V gene: TRBV3-1/TRBV3-2; J gene: TRBJ2-7; clone size: NA; CDR3 DNA: TGTGCCAGCAGCCCACCCCCTAGCGGGAGAAGCTCCTACGAGCAGTACTTC; CDR3 protein: CASSPPPSGRSSYEQYF
D gene: NA; V gene: TRBV4-2; J gene: TRBJ2-1; clone size: NA; CDR3 DNA: TGTGCCAGCAGCCAAGAACAGGCTTACAATGAGCAGTTCTTC; CDR3 protein: CASSQEQAYNEQFF
D gene: NA; V gene: TRBV30; J gene: TRBJ2-7; clone size: NA; CDR3 DNA: TGTGCCTGGATGGCAGGCCGCTACGAGCAGTACTTC; CDR3 protein: CAWMAGRYEQYF
D gene: NA; V gene: TRBV19; J gene: TRBJ2-1; clone size: NA; CDR3 DNA: TGTGCCAGTCGGTTCCGAAACAATGAGCAGTTCTTC; CDR3 protein: CASRFRNNEQFF
D gene: NA; V gene: TRBV10-3; J gene: TRBJ2-5; clone size: once; CDR3 DNA: TGTGCCATCAGGGGCTCTGGAGGTGGGGAGACCCAGTACTTC; CDR3 protein: CAIRGSGGGETQYF
D gene: TRBD2; V gene: TRBV5-6; J gene: TRBJ2-3; clone size: NA; CDR3 DNA: TGTGCCAGCAGCTTCTGGTGCGGGGGGACAGATACGCAGTATTTT; CDR3 protein: CASSFWCGGTDTQYF
D gene: NA; V gene: TRBV20-1; J gene: TRBJ1-2; clone size: NA; CDR3 DNA: TGCAGTGCTACATCTAACTATGGCTACACCTTC; CDR3 protein: CSATSNYGYTF
D gene: TRBD2; V gene: TRBV11-2; J gene: TRBJ2-3; clone size: NA; CDR3 DNA: TGTGCCAGCAGCCGGAGCGGGGTATTTGATACGCAGTATTTT; CDR3 protein: CASSRSGVFDTQYF
D gene: NA; V gene: TRBV2; J gene: TRBJ1-1; clone size: NA; CDR3 DNA: TGTGCCAGCAGGACAGTCGGTAGAGAATTCGGAAACACTGAAGCTTTCTTT; CDR3 protein: CASRTVGREFGNTEAFF
D gene: NA; V gene: TRBV6-2/TRBV6-3; J gene: TRBJ2-7; clone size: NA; CDR3 DNA: TGTGCCAGCAGTTACGAGGTGGCGGAACCGTACTTC; CDR3 protein: CASSYEVAEPYF
D gene: NA; V gene: TRBV3-1/TRBV3-2; J gene: TRBJ2-3; clone size: once; CDR3 DNA: TGTGCCAGCAGCCAAGAGACAGGCACAGATACGCAGTATTTT; CDR3 protein: CASSQETGTDTQYF
D gene: TRBD1; V gene: TRBV5-6; J gene: TRBJ1-2; clone size: once; CDR3 DNA: TGTGCCAGCAGCGGGGACAGGGAGAGCGTGGGGGTCTATGGCTACACCTTC; CDR3 protein: CASSGDRESVGVYGYTF
D gene: TRBD2; V gene: TRBV19; J gene: TRBJ2-1; clone size: NA; CDR3 DNA: TGTGCCAGTAGTAAGGGGTTAGCGGGGTCCTACAATGAGCAGTTCTTC; CDR3 protein: CASSKGLAGSYNEQFF
D gene: TRBD1; V gene: TRBV5-1; J gene: TRBJ2-5; clone size: NA; CDR3 DNA: TGCGCCAGCAGCCCCCGGGACAGCCAAGAGACCCAGTACTTC; CDR3 protein: CASSPRDSQETQYF
D gene: TRBD1; V gene: TRBV4-1; J gene: TRBJ1-3; clone size: NA; CDR3 DNA: TGCGCCAGCAGCCAAGCTTGGACAGGGCTCTCTGGAAACACCATATATTTT; CDR3 protein: CASSQAWTGLSGNTIYF
D gene: TRBD2; V gene: TRBV18; J gene: TRBJ2-5; clone size: once; CDR3 DNA: TGTGCCAGCTCCTCTCTAGCGGACCAAGAGACCCAGTACTTC; CDR3 protein: CASSSLADQETQYF
D gene: TRBD2; V gene: TRBV18; J gene: TRBJ2-2; clone size: once; CDR3 DNA: TGTGCCAGCTCACCAGATAGCGGGCTCGCTACCGGGGAGCTGTTTTTT; CDR3 protein: CASSPDSGLATGELFF
D gene: TRBD1; V gene: TRBV28; J gene: TRBJ2-5; clone size: few; CDR3 DNA: TGTGCCAGCTTACCATCCCCGGGACAGACGAGGGAGACCCAGTACTTC; CDR3 protein: CASLPSPGQTRETQYF
D gene: TRBD2; V gene: TRBV4-2; J gene: TRBJ2-3; clone size: NA; CDR3 DNA: TGTGCCAGCAGCCTTGGCTTTAGCGGGGGGGTGACAGATACGCAGTATTTT; CDR3 protein: CASSLGFSGGVTDTQYF
D gene: NA; V gene: TRBV4-2; J gene: TRBJ2-3; clone size: NA; CDR3 DNA: TGTGCCAGCAGCCCCCTCCGCAGGTCAGATACGCAGTATTTT; CDR3 protein: CASSPLRRSDTQYF
D gene: NA; V gene: TRBV15; J gene: TRBJ1-3; clone size: NA; CDR3 DNA: TGTGCCACCAGCAGAGATATCCCCTCTGGAAACACCATATATTTT; CDR3 protein: CATSRDIPSGNTIYF
D gene: TRBD1; V gene: TRBV4-1; J gene: TRBJ2-7; clone size: NA; CDR3 DNA: TGCGCCAGCAGCCAAGGGACAGGGGGTGGTTACGAGCAGTACTTC; CDR3 protein: CASSQGTGGGYEQYF
D gene: NA; V gene: TRBV15; J gene: TRBJ2-1; clone size: once; CDR3 DNA: TGTGCCACCAGCCACATAGAGCAGTTCTTC; CDR3 protein: CATSHIEQFF
D gene: NA; V gene: TRBV14; J gene: TRBJ2-5; clone size: NA; CDR3 DNA: TGTGCCAGCAGCAAAGGGGCGGAGACCCAGTACTTC; CDR3 protein: CASSKGAETQYF
D gene: NA; V gene: TRBV27; J gene: TRBJ2-7; clone size: NA; CDR3 DNA: TGTGCCAGCACCAGCGGGCGGGGCCCCGAGCAGTACTTC; CDR3 protein: CASTSGRGPEQYF
D gene: NA; V gene: TRBV6-1; J gene: TRBJ1-2; clone size: NA; CDR3 DNA: TGTGCCAGCAGTGAACTTGGACAGAGCTATGGCTACACCTTC; CDR3 protein: CASSELGQSYGYTF
D gene: NA; V gene: TRBV7-9; J gene: TRBJ1-2; clone size: NA; CDR3 DNA: TGTGCCAGCAGCTTTCCTGAGAGCTATGGCTACACCTTC; CDR3 protein: CASSFPESYGYTF
D gene: NA; V gene: TRBV6-5; J gene: TRBJ1-2; clone size: NA; CDR3 DNA: TGTGCCAGCAGTAAGGGACTGACGGGGGGCTACACCTTC; CDR3 protein: CASSKGLTGGYTF
D gene: NA; V gene: TRBV6-5; J gene: TRBJ2-1; clone size: NA; CDR3 DNA: TGTGCCAGCAAGTTCTCTAGCAGCGATGAGCAGTTCTTC; CDR3 protein: CASKFSSSDEQFF
D gene: NA; V gene: TRBV6-5; J gene: TRBJ1-1; clone size: NA; CDR3 DNA: TGTGCCAGCAGTTACAGGGAGTGGGCTGAAGCTTTCTTT; CDR3 protein: CASSYREWAEAFF